The T cell receptor beta chain described here comes from a study of shared clonotypes between healthy human individuals. Germline assignment: CDR1 SGHRS and CDR2 YFSETQ. The CDR3 consists of 16 residues. The V gene end was trimmed by 0 bases and the J gene end by 2 bases; junction bases not matched to a gene: 4. The donors were all Caucasian adults (living in Nashville, Tennessee). In the source study's methods: Junction-only sequences without quality scores came from ImmunoSEQ, so filtering differed. Clones were sequenced by immunoSEQ multiplex PCR, and TCRdb holds only the in-frame ones, with some missing. That table supplies the V and J calls and clone size; D and trimming were determined from the DNA. The sample has millions of clones, 93% seen once.

The sequence was collected from a man between 18 and 35 years old in good health. Some clones in this sample may be carry-over from other donors' samples. The specimen was naive CD4+ T cells from PBMCs. Subset here: CD45RA+ positively selected. The chain joins TRBV5-1 to TRBJ2-1, with 8 bases lining up with TRBD2. CDR3 sequence reads: CASSLEAGEAYNEQFF. The DNA of the CDR3 is TGCGCCAGCAGCTTGGAAGCGGGAGAAGCCTACAATGAGCAGTTCTTC.